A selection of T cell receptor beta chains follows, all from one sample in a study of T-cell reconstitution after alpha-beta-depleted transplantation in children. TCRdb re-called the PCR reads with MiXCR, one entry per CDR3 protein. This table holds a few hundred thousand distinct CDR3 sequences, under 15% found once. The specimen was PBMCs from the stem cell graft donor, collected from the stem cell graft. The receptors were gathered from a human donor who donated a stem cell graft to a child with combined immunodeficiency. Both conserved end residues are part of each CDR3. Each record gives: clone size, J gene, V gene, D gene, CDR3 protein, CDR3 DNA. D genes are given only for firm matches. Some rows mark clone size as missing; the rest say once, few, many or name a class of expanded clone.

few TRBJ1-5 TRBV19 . CASSDTGTSNQPQHF TGTGCCAGTAGTGATACAGGGACGAGCAATCAGCCCCAGCATTTT
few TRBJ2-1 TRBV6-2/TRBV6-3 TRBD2 CASSSRSSGRDYNEQFF TGTGCCAGCAGTTCCCGATCTAGCGGGAGAGATTACAATGAGCAGTTCTTC
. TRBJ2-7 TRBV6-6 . CASSITPYEQYF TGTGCCAGCAGTATTACTCCCTACGAGCAGTACTTC
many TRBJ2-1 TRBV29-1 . CSVGRVNEQFF TGCAGCGTTGGGAGAGTCAATGAGCAGTTCTTC
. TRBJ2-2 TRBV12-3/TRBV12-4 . CASRPGWEEGDTGELFF TGTGCCAGCAGGCCCGGCTGGGAGGAAGGGGACACCGGGGAGCTGTTTTTT
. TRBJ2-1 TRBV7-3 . CASSLNPGDFNNEQFF TGTGCCAGCAGCTTAAATCCCGGTGACTTTAACAATGAGCAGTTCTTC
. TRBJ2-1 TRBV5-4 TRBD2 CASSYEPGLAVNEQFF TGTGCCAGCAGTTACGAACCGGGACTAGCGGTCAATGAGCAGTTCTTC
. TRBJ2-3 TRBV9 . CASSVARSSTDTQYF TGTGCCAGCAGCGTCGCCAGATCAAGCACAGATACGCAGTATTTT
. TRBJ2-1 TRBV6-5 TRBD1 CASRLMTGSYNEQFF TGTGCCAGCAGATTAATGACAGGGTCCTACAATGAGCAGTTCTTC
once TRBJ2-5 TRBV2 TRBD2 CARGTSGAQETQYF TGTGCCAGGGGGACTAGCGGGGCTCAAGAGACCCAGTACTTC